This T cell receptor beta chain was recovered during a study of blood T cell repertoires in COVID-19. Here immunoSEQ multiplex PCR was the method, and the copy in TCRdb shows in-frame clones only, minus some. The table records 55,000 to 80,000 clones, approximately 79% of them present only once. CDR3 length: 16 residues. Germline CDR1 reads SGDLS; CDR2 reads YYNGEE. Unmatched junction bases numbered 8, after V lost 1 base and J lost 5 bases. This TCR derives from a man in his 60s with acute or convalescent COVID-19. The chain joins TRBV9 to TRBJ2-3, with 9 positions matching TRBD1. The sequencing input was peripheral blood. The CDR3 is CASSVTDRGFLDTQYF. In DNA form, the CDR3 reads TGTGCCAGCAGCGTAACCGACAGGGGGTTTTTAGATACGCAGTATTTT.